This passage covers 16 T cell receptor beta chains from one sample sequenced in a study of blood T cell repertoires in COVID-19. Sequencing used immunoSEQ multiplex PCR; TCRdb keeps in-frame clones, though not all of them. The sample lists 200,000 to 250,000 clones, about 83% occurring once. The sample was peripheral blood. The source is a woman aged 25 to 39 with COVID-19, enrolled during active disease.

V and J are TRBV12-3 or TRBV12-4 and TRBJ1-1; no definite D call. This CDR3 has 13 residues. V was pared by 1 base and J by 3 bases, with 6 bases between. In DNA form, the CDR3 reads TGTGCCAGCAGTTTAGAGGGAGACACTGAAGCTTTCTTT. Protein: CASSLEGDTEAFF.

The V and J genes are TRBV18 and TRBJ1-3; 9 positions agree with TRBD1. With V trimmed by 4 bases and J by 2 bases, 6 bases remained unmatched. Germline V CDR1 and CDR2: KGHSH, LQKENI. The CDR3 is made up of 16 amino acids. The CDR3 region is CASSQLQGAPGNTIYF. In nucleotides, the CDR3 is TGTGCCAGCTCACAACTACAGGGGGCTCCTGGAAACACCATATATTTT.

The chain carries TRBV29-1 and TRBJ2-2; unclear D gene. Germline V gives CDR1 SQVTM, CDR2 ANQGSEA. The V gene lost 4 bases and the J gene lost 7 bases, with 10 bases spanning the gap. The CDR3 has 12 amino acids. In nucleotides, the CDR3 is TGCAGCGTTGGGCTTTCTCTCGGGGAGCTGTTTTTT. This codes for CSVGLSLGELFF.

The CDR3 here is CASSYSNWAGSTDTQYF. CDR3 in DNA: TGTGCCAGCAGTTACTCGAATTGGGCGGGAAGCACAGATACGCAGTATTTT. The rearrangement joins TRBV6-2 or TRBV6-3 to TRBJ2-3; possible D gene TRBD2, 6 bases. Deletions cut 0 bases from V and 0 bases from J, with 13 bases between. Germline V gene sequence: CDR1 MNHEY, CDR2 SVGEGT. The CDR3 is 17 amino acids.

The chain recombines TRBV6-5 with TRBJ1-1, with TRBD1 matching 7 bases. With V trimmed by 5 bases and J by 3 bases, 3 bases remained unmatched. CDR1 is MNHEY and CDR2 is SVGAGI in the germline V gene. The CDR3 is made up of 13 amino acids. The DNA of the CDR3 is TGTGCCAGCAGTCGGGACAGCTACACTGAAGCTTTCTTT. Its translation: CASSRDSYTEAFF.

V is TRBV18 and J is TRBJ2-5; 8 nucleotides line up with TRBD2. The V gene end was trimmed by 6 bases and the J gene end by 5 bases; junction bases not matched to a gene: 8. Germline lookup yields CDR1 KGHSH and CDR2 LQKENI. The CDR3 sequence is 14 residues long. The CDR3 spells CASSTPGGMETQYF. The CDR3 DNA is TGTGCCAGCTCGACCCCGGGGGGGATGGAGACCCAGTACTTC.

The rearrangement uses TRBV5-6 and TRBJ1-2; D may be TRBD1 (5 bases). Germline loops: CDR1 SGHDT, CDR2 YYEEEE. V lost 2 bases, J lost 3 bases, and 14 bases lay in between. CDR3 size: 15 residues. This CDR3 is CASSFGGTLDYGYTF. CDR3 DNA sequence: TGTGCCAGCAGCTTCGGGGGGACCTTGGACTATGGCTACACCTTC. Supplemented by reference TRBV5-6 and TRBJ1-2, the full variable domain reads DAGVTQSPTHLIKTRGQQVTLRCSPKSGHDTVSWYQQALGQGPQFIFQYYEEEERQRGNFPDRFSGHQFPNYSSELNVNALLLGDSALYLCASSFGGTLDYGYTFGSGTRLTVV.

This chain joins TRBV30 and TRBJ2-5, with TRBD2 matching over 10 bases. Germline loops: CDR1 GTSNPN, CDR2 SVGIG (reference sequence). The junction had 1 base not matched to a gene; V was cut back by 0 bases and J by 0 bases. The CDR3 consists of 15 residues. The CDR3 DNA follows: TGTGCCTGGAGTGTAGCGGGAGGGAACCAAGAGACCCAGTACTTC. This codes for CAWSVAGGNQETQYF.

This chain connects TRBV7-2 to TRBJ2-7, with 7 bases fitting TRBD1. J lost 3 bases, V lost 1 base, and 6 bases had no gene match. Germline V CDR1 and CDR2: SGHTA, FQGNSA. The CDR3 is 15 amino acids. Here the CDR3 reads CASSLVFQGVYEQYF. DNA of the CDR3: TGTGCCAGCAGCTTAGTCTTCCAGGGGGTCTACGAGCAGTACTTC.

The CDR3 reads CASSPDFYNQPQHF. In DNA form, the CDR3 reads TGCGCCAGCAGCCCGGACTTTTACAATCAGCCCCAGCATTTT. V is TRBV4-1 and J is TRBJ1-5; D gene uncertain. The V end lost 4 bases, the J end lost 3 bases, and 10 bases lay between the germline ends. The CDR3 has 14 amino acids. Per the germline V gene, CDR1 is MGHRA and CDR2 is YSYEKL.

This chain connects TRBV14 to TRBJ2-5, with D hard to call. CDR1 is SGHDN, CDR2 FVKESK, per germline. This CDR3 is 14 amino acids long. V was shortened by 5 bases and J by 4 bases, with 14 bases between the two germline ends. CDR3 nucleotide sequence: TGTGCCAGCAGCGCCCGAAACTCAATAGAGACCCAGTACTTC. Translation gives CASSARNSIETQYF.

In this sample, this clone turned up a few times. The chain joins TRBV9 to TRBJ1-1; D perhaps matches TRBD1 (6 bases). The CDR3 contains 14 residues. V lost 3 bases and J 8 bases, leaving 17 bases between the germline ends. CDR1 is SGDLS and CDR2 is YYNGEE in the germline V gene. CDR3 nucleotides: TGTGCCAGCAGCGCTCAGGGAGGCGGGGGCGAAGCTTTCTTT. Its protein is CASSAQGGGGEAFF.

V usage is TRBV19 and J usage is TRBJ2-1; 11 nucleotides match TRBD1. CDR3 length: 16 amino acids. Germline loops: CDR1 LNHDA, CDR2 SQIVND (reference sequence). J was trimmed by 3 bases and V by 6 bases; bases with no gene match: 7. Here the CDR3 reads CASSRPGQGVYNEQFF. CDR3 DNA: TGTGCCAGTAGCCGTCCGGGACAGGGGGTCTACAATGAGCAGTTCTTC. Looking up the rest from reference TRBV19 and TRBJ2-1 gives the full variable domain: DGGITQSPKYLFRKEGQNVTLSCEQNLNHDAMYWYRQDPGQGLRLIYYSQIVNDFQKGDIAEGYSVSREKKESFPLTVTSAQKNPTAFYLCASSRPGQGVYNEQFFGPGTRLTVL.

This chain links TRBV5-1 with TRBJ2-7, with 8 bases aligning to TRBD1. This CDR3 region has 15 residues. The germline CDR1 and CDR2 sequences are SGHRS and YFSETQ. V trimming: 0 bases; J trimming: 8 bases; junction bases outside the gene matches: 10. CDR3 region: CASSLASGGIRKQYF. The CDR3 DNA is TGCGCCAGCAGCTTGGCCTCAGGGGGCATAAGGAAGCAGTACTTC.

This clone was seen once. The genes are TRBV18 and TRBJ2-1; D may be TRBD2 (6 bases). The CDR3 has 16 amino acids. Germline CDR1 reads KGHSH; CDR2 reads LQKENI. V was shortened by 3 bases and J by 4 bases, with 16 bases between the two germline ends. CDR3 nucleotide sequence: TGTGCCAGCTCACCTGCTGGTGACGGGGGTTACAATGAGCAGTTCTTC. The encoded protein is CASSPAGDGGYNEQFF.

The J gene is TRBJ1-3, the V gene TRBV19; weak D call: TRBD1 (5 bases). Trimming cost V 3 bases and J 0 bases, with 6 bases left between them. Germline V gene lookup returns CDR1 LNHDA and CDR2 SQIVND (reference sequence). The CDR3 runs to 14 residues. CDR3 bases: TGTGCCAGTAGTATGGACAACTCTGGAAACACCATATATTTT. The encoded protein is CASSMDNSGNTIYF.